A single T cell receptor beta chain is shown here with its context. Its antigen is undetermined. The ends were cut back, 2 bases at V and 12 bases at J, with 14 bases in the middle. The CDR3 spans 13 residues. The germline V gene encodes CDR1 SGHNT and CDR2 YENEEA. The data were taken from a study of T cell responses to AZD1222 COVID-19 vaccine. TCRdb's copy holds only in-frame clones and misses some; the assay was immunoSEQ multiplex PCR. The profile shows over 60,000 clones, 70% to 90% of them singletons. The study, taken as a whole, reports: With two AZD1222 doses given, Spike-specific TCR breadth and depth both rose.

The sequence came from an adult who received the MenACWY meningococcal vaccine as a control. The sequencing used peripheral blood, collected 28 days after the second dose of the MenACWY control vaccine. The rearrangement links TRBV11-3 to TRBJ2-1, with a possible D match to TRBD1 (6 bases). Here the CDR3 reads CASSLSVRGTQFF. In DNA, the CDR3 is TGTGCCAGCAGCTTAAGTGTCAGGGGAACGCAGTTCTTC. The complete variable domain, with remaining parts taken from reference TRBV11-3 and TRBJ2-1, reads EAGVVQSPRYKIIEKKQPVAFWCNPISGHNTLYWYLQNLGQGPELLIRYENEEAVDDSQLPKDRFSAERLKGVDSTLKIQPAELGDSAVYLCASSLSVRGTQFFGPGTRLTVL.